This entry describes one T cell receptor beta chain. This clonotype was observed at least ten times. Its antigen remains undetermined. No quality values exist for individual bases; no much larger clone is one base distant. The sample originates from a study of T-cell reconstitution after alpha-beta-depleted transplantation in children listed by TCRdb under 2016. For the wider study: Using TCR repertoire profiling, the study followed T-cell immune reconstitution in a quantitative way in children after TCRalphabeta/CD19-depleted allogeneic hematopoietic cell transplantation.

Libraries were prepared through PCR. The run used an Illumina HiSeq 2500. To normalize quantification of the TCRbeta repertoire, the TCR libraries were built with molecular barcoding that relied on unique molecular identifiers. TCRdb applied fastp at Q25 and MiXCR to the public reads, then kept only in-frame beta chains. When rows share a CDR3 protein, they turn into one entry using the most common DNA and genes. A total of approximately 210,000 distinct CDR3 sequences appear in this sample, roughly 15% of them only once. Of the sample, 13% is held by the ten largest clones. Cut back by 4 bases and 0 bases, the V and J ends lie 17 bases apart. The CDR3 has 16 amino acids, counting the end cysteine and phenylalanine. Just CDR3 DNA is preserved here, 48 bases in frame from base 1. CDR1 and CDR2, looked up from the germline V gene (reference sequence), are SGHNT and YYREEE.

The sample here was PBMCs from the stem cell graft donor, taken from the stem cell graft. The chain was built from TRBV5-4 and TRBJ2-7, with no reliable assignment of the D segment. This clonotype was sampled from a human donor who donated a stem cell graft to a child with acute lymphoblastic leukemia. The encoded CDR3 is CASSTDPTAISYEQYF. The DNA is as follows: TGTGCCAGCAGCACAGATCCGACGGCCATCTCCTACGAGCAGTACTTC.